This T cell receptor beta chain comes out of a study of blood T cells in healthy people across ages. Looked up from germline, CDR1 is MDHEN and CDR2 is SYDVKM. Trimming left V 1 base short and J 8 bases short, with 24 bases between. The CDR3 loop spans 18 amino acids. The authors ran a second PCR of 7 to 11 cycles using a sample-barcoded 5' primer and a J-beta primer mix. A single record per CDR3 protein comes from TCRdb applying MiXCR to the 5' RACE reads. The table lists 1.5 million to 2 million distinct CDR3 sequences, under 30% of them singletons, with about 7.7% in the top ten. The specimen sequenced was blood. The rearrangement joins TRBV28 to TRBJ2-1; D is tentatively TRBD1 or TRBD2 (5 bases each). The clonotype was recovered from a woman in her twenties or thirties in good health. The CDR3 nucleotides are TGTGCCAGCAGTTTATTCGGGGCCCACCGGCTAATCCGGGATGAGCAGTTCTTC. Translating gives CASSLFGAHRLIRDEQFF.